The rows below give T cell receptor beta chains drawn from one sample of a study of CD8+ T cells in alopecia areata. Sequencing used immunoSEQ multiplex PCR; TCRdb keeps in-frame clones, though not all of them. Of about 110,000 clones in the sample, about 83% were seen once. Sequences were derived from CD8+ T cells sorted from blood, sampled at week 24, from a patient treated with tofacitinib. The receptor set was obtained from a human donor with alopecia areata. CDR3s include the opening cysteine and the closing phenylalanine or tryptophan. D genes are given only for firm matches. Where a row states a size, it is once, few, many or the class of an expanded clone; other rows omit it.

>TRBJ2-7|NA|TRBV5-1|NA
TGCGCCAGCAGCTTCCGGGACGGAGAGTACGAGCAGTACTTC
CASSFRDGEYEQYF
>TRBJ2-3|NA|TRBV4-3|NA
TGCGCCAGCAGCCAAGATACCCTCGTGGGGGGAAGCACAGATACGCAGTATTTT
CASSQDTLVGGSTDTQYF
>TRBJ1-6|NA|TRBV5-1|NA
TGCGCCAGCAGATCGGGGGCACCAAATTCACCCCTCCACTTT
CASRSGAPNSPLHF
>TRBJ2-5|NA|TRBV11-3|NA
TGTGCCAGCAGCCCGCTCTCAAGGACGCAACAAGAGACCCAGTACTTC
CASSPLSRTQQETQYF
>TRBJ2-7|NA|TRBV30|NA
TGTGCCTGGAGGGCGTCGAGTTCTCAGCAGTACTTC
CAWRASSSQQYF
>TRBJ2-1|TRBD2|TRBV29-1|few
TGCAGCGTGAGGGCGGGACTAGCGGGGAATGAGCAGTTCTTC
CSVRAGLAGNEQFF
>TRBJ2-7|TRBD2|TRBV7-2|NA
TGTGCCAGCAGCTTAGTGGCGGGGGGGTACGAGCAGTACTTC
CASSLVAGGYEQYF
>TRBJ1-5|NA|TRBV19|NA
TGTGCCAGTAAACCGCCGAATCAGCCCCAGCATTTT
CASKPPNQPQHF
>TRBJ1-1|NA|TRBV29-1|NA
TGCAGCGGGACGCCGGGAGAGAACACTGAAGCTTTCTTT
CSGTPGENTEAFF
>TRBJ2-7|TRBD1|TRBV19|few
TGTGCCAGTAGTCTCGGGACAGGGGGTTTCTACGAGCAGTACTTC
CASSLGTGGFYEQYF
>TRBJ2-7|NA|TRBV11-2|NA
TGTGCCAGCAGCCCTTCGGGAACTACCTACGAGCAGTACTTC
CASSPSGTTYEQYF
>TRBJ2-7|TRBD1|TRBV19|NA
TGTGCCAGTAGTCCCGGGACAGGGTTATACGAGCAGTACTTC
CASSPGTGLYEQYF
>TRBJ1-4|NA|TRBV2|NA
TGTGCCAGCGCGTTATCCTGGGAGGGGTTTAATGAAAAACTGTTTTTT
CASALSWEGFNEKLFF
>TRBJ2-5|NA|TRBV2|NA
TGTGCCAGCTCCCGGGGGGTGACAGGAGAGACCCAGTACTTC
CASSRGVTGETQYF
>TRBJ1-6|NA|TRBV19|NA
TGTGCCAGTAGTATGGAGGGGAGCTCCTATAATTCACCCCTCCACTTT
CASSMEGSSYNSPLHF